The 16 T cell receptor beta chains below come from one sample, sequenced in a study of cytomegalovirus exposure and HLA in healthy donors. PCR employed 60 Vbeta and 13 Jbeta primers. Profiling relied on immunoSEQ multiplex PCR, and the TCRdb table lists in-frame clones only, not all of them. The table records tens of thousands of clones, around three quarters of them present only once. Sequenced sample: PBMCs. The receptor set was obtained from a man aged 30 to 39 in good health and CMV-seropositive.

The CDR3 protein is CASRQTGQENTEAFF. The CDR3 DNA sequence: TGCGCCAGCAGACAAACAGGACAGGAGAACACTGAAGCTTTCTTT. The V call is TRBV5-1, the J call TRBJ1-1; 7 bases are shared with TRBD1. CDR3 length equals 15 residues. With V trimmed by 5 bases and J by 1 base, 8 bases remained unmatched. Germline V gives CDR1 SGHRS, CDR2 YFSETQ. The full variable domain, rest sourced from reference TRBV5-1 and TRBJ1-1, is KAGVTQTPRYLIKTRGQQVTLSCSPISGHRSVSWYQQTPGQGLQFLFEYFSETQRNKGNFPGRFSGRQFSNSRSEMNVSTLELGDSALYLCASRQTGQENTEAFFGQGTRLTVV.

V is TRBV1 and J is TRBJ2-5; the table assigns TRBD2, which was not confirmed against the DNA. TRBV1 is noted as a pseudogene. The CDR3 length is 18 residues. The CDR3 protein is CTSSQGTTGIFRQETQYF. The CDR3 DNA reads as TGCACCAGCAGCCAAGGAACTACGGGGATATTTCGCCAAGAGACCCAGTACTTC.

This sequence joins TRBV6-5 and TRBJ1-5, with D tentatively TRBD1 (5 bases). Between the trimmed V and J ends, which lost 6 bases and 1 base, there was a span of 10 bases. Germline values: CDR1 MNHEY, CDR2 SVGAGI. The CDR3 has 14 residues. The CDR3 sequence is CASREGLSNQPQHF. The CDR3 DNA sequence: TGTGCCAGCAGGGAGGGACTGAGCAATCAGCCCCAGCATTTT.

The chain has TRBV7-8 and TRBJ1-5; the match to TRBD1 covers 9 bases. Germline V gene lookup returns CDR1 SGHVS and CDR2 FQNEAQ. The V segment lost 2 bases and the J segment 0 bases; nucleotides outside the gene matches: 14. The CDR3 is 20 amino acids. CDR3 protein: CASSLRGGTGSIYSNQPQHF. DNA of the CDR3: TGTGCCAGCAGCTTAAGGGGGGGGACAGGGAGTATTTATAGCAATCAGCCCCAGCATTTT.

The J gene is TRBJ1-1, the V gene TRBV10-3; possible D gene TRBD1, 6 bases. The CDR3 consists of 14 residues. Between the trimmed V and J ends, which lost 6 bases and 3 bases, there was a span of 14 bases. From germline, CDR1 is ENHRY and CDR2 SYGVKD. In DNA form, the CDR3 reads TGTGCCATCAGCAACGGACAGCCACACACTGAAGCTTTCTTT. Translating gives CAISNGQPHTEAFF.

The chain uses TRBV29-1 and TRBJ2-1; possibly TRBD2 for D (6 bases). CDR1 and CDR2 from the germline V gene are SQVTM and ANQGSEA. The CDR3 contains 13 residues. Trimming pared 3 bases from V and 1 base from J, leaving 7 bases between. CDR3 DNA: TGCAGCGTTGAGGGGGGATCCTACAATGAGCAGTTCTTC. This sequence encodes CSVEGGSYNEQFF.

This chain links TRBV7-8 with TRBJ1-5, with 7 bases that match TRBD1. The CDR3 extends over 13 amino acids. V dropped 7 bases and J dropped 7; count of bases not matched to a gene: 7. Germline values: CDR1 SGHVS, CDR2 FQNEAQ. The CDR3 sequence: CASTTGVVQPQHF. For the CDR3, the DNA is TGTGCCAGCACCACAGGGGTCGTACAGCCCCAGCATTTT.

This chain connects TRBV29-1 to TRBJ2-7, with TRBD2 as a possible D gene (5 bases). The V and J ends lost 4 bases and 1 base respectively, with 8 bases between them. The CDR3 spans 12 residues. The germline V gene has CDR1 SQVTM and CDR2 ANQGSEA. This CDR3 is CSVAGSSYEQYF. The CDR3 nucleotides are TGCAGCGTTGCGGGGTCTTCCTACGAGCAGTACTTC.

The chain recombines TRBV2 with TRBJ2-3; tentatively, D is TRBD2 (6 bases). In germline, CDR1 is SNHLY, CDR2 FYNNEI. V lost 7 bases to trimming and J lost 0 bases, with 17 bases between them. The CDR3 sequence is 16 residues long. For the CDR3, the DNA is TGTGCCAGCACAGACTCGGGTAGCGGAAGCACAGATACGCAGTATTTT. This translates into CASTDSGSGSTDTQYF.

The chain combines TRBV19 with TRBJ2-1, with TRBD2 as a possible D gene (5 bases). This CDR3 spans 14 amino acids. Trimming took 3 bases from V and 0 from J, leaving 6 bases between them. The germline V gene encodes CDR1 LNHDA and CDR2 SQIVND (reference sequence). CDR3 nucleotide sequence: TGTGCCAGTAGTATGGGGAGCTCCTACAATGAGCAGTTCTTC. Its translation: CASSMGSSYNEQFF.

As DNA, the CDR3 is TGTGCCAGTAGTAGACAGGGGCTTAACTATGGCTACACCTTC. Amino acids: CASSRQGLNYGYTF. V gene TRBV19 combines with J gene TRBJ1-2; TRBD1 aligns across 8 bases. After removal of 4 bases from V and 1 base from J, the junction contained 2 bases not matched to a gene. The CDR3 is 14 residues long. Germline assignment: CDR1 LNHDA and CDR2 SQIVND (reference sequence).

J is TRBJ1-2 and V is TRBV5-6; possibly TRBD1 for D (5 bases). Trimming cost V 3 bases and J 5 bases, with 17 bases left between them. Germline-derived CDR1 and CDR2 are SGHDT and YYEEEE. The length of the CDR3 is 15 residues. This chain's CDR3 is CASSSAGPGGYGYTF. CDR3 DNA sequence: TGTGCCAGCAGCTCCGCGGGGCCCGGGGGGTATGGCTACACCTTC.

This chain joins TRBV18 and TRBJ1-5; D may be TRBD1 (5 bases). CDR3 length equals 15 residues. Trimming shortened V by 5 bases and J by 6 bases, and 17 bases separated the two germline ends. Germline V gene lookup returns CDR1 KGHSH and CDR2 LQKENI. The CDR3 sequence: CASSSTQGRSQPQHF. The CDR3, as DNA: TGTGCCAGCTCATCCACTCAGGGTAGAAGTCAGCCCCAGCATTTT.

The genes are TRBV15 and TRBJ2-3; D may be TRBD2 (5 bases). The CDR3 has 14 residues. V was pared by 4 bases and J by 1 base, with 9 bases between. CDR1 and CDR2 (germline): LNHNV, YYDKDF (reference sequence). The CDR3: CATSIRAGTDTQYF. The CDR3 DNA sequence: TGTGCCACCAGCATCCGAGCGGGCACAGATACGCAGTATTTT.

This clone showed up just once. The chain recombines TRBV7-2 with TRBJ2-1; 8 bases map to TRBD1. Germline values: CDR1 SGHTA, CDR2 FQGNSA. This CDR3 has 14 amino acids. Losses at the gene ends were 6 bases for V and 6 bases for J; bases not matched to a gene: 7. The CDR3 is CASRAGGSANEQFF. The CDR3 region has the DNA TGTGCCAGCAGAGCAGGGGGCTCGGCCAATGAGCAGTTCTTC. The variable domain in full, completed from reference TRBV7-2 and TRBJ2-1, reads GAGVSQSPSNKVTEKGKDVELRCDPISGHTALYWYRQSLGQGLEFLIYFQGNSAPDKSGLPSDRFSAERTGGSVSTLTIQRTQQEDSAVYLCASRAGGSANEQFFGPGTRLTVL.

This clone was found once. This CDR3 reads CASSQRTSDYYNEQFF. Here the CDR3 DNA reads TGCGCCAGCAGCCAACGGACTAGCGATTACTACAATGAGCAGTTCTTC. The genes are TRBV4-1 and TRBJ2-1, with TRBD2 identical over 9 bases. V was pared by 2 bases and J by 3 bases, with 5 bases of the junction left unmatched. The CDR3 consists of 16 residues. The germline V gene encodes CDR1 MGHRA and CDR2 YSYEKL.